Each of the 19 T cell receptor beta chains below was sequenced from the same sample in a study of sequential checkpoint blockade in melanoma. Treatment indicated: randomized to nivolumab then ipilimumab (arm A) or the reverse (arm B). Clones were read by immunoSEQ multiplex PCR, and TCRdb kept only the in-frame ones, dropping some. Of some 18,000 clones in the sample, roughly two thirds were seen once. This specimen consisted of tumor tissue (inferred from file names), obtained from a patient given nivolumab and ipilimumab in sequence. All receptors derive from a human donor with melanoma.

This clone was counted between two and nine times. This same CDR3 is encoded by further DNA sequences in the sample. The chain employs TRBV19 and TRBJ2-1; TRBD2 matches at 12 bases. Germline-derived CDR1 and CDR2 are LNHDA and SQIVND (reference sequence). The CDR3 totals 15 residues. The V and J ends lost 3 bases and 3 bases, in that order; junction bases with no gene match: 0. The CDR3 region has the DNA TGTGCCAGTAGTATGACTAGCGGGAGCTACAATGAGCAGTTCTTC. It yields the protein CASSMTSGSYNEQFF.

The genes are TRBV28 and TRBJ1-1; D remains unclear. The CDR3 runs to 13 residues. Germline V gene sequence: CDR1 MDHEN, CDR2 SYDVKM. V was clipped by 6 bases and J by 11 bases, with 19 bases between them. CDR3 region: CASSRLAPARAFF. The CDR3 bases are TGTGCCAGCAGCCGTCTCGCCCCGGCCAGGGCTTTCTTT.

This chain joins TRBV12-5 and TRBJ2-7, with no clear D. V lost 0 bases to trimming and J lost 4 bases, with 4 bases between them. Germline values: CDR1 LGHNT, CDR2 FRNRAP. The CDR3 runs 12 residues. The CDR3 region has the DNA TGTGCTAGTGGTTTGGTCGGGTACGAGCAGTACTTC. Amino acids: CASGLVGYEQYF. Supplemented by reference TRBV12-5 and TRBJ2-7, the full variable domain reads DARVTQTPRHKVTEMGQEVTMRCQPILGHNTVFWYRQTMMQGLELLAYFRNRAPLDDSGMPKDRFSAEMPDATLATLKIQPSEPRDSAVYFCASGLVGYEQYFGPGTRLTVT.

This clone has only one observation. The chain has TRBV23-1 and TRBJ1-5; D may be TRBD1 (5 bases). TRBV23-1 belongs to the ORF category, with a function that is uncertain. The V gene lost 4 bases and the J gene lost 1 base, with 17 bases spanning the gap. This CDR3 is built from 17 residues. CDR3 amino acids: CASSPPLAGPSNQPQHF. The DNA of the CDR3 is TGCGCCAGCAGTCCCCCCTTAGCAGGGCCGAGCAATCAGCCCCAGCATTTT.

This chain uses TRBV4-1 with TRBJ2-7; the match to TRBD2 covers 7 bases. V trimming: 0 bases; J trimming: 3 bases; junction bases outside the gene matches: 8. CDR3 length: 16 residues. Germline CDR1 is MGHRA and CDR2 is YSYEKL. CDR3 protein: CASSQDLAGRYYEQYF. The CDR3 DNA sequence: TGCGCCAGCAGCCAAGATCTGGCCGGGAGGTACTACGAGCAGTACTTC.

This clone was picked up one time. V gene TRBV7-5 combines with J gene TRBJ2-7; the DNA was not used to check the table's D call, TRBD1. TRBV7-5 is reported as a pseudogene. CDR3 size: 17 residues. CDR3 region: CASSFPLAGTGFYEQYF. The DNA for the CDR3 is TGTGCCAGCAGCTTCCCCCTCGCCGGGACAGGGTTCTACGAGCAGTACTTC.

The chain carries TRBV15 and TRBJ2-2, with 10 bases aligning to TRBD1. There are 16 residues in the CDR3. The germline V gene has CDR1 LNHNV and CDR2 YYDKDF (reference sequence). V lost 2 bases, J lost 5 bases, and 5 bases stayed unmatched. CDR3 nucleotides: TGTGCCACCAGCAGAACCGGGACAGGGGTGACCGGGGAGCTGTTTTTT. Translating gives CATSRTGTGVTGELFF.

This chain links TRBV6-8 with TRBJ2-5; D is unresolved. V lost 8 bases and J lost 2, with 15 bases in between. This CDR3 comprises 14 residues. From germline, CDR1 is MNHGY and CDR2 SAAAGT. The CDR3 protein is CASARLLGQETQYF. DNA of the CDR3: TGTGCCAGCGCCAGGCTCCTGGGGCAAGAGACCCAGTACTTC.

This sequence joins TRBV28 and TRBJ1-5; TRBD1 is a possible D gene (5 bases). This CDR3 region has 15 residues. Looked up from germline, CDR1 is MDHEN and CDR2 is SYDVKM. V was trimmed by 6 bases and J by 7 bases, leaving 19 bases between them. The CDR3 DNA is TGTGCCAGCAGCCGCCGGGACCCCCCACGACAGCCCCAGCATTTT. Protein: CASSRRDPPRQPQHF.

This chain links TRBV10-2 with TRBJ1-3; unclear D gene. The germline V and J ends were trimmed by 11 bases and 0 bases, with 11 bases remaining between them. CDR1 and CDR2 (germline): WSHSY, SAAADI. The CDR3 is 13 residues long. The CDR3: CAPVGCSGNTIYF. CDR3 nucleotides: TGCGCCCCCGTTGGTTGCTCTGGAAACACCATATATTTT.

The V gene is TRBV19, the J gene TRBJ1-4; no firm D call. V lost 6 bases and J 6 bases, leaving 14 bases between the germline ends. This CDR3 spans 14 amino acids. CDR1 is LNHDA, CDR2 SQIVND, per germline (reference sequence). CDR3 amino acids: CASRSRRLDEKLFF. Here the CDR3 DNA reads TGTGCCAGTAGATCGAGGCGCCTCGATGAAAAACTGTTTTTT.

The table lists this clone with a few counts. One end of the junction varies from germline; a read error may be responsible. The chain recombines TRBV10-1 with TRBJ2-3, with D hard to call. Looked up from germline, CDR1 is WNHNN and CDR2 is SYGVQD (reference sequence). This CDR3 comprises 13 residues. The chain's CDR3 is CASSGELTNTQYF. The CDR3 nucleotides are TGCGCCAGCAGTGGGGAACTCACAAATACGCAGTATTTT.

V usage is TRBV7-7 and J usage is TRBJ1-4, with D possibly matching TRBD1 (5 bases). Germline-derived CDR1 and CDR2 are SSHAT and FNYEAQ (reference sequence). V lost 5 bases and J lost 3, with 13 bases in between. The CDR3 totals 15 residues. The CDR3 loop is CASSVEGTPNEKLFF. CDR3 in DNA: TGTGCCAGCAGCGTAGAAGGGACTCCTAATGAAAAACTGTTTTTT.

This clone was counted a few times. This CDR3 is CASSSPLGTFNTGELFF. The CDR3 nucleotides read TGTGCCAGCAGTTCGCCCCTCGGGACTTTCAACACCGGGGAGCTGTTTTTT. The rearrangement joins TRBV8-2 to TRBJ2-2; no DNA check was done on the table's D call, TRBD2. TRBV8-2 is classified as a pseudogene. This CDR3 has 17 residues.

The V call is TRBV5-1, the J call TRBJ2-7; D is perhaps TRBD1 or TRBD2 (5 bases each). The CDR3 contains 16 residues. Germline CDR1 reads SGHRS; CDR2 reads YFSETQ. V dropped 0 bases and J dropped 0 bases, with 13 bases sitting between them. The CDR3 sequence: CASSLAGRSSSYEQYF. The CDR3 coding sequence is TGCGCCAGCAGCTTGGCGGGGCGATCCAGCTCCTACGAGCAGTACTTC. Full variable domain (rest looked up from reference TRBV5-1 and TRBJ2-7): KAGVTQTPRYLIKTRGQQVTLSCSPISGHRSVSWYQQTPGQGLQFLFEYFSETQRNKGNFPGRFSGRQFSNSRSEMNVSTLELGDSALYLCASSLAGRSSSYEQYFGPGTRLTVT.

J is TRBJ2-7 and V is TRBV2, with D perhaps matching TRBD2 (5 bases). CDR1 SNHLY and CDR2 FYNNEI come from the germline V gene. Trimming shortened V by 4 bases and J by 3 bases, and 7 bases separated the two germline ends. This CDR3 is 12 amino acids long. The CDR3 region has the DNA TGTGCCAGCAGTGGAGCGGACTACGAGCAGTACTTC. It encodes CASSGADYEQYF.

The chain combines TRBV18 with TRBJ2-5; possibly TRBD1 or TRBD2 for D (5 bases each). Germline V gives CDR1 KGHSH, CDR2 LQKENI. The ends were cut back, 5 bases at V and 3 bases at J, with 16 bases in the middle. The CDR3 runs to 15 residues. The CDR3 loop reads CASSLAWDGEETQYF. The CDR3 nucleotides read TGTGCCAGCTCATTAGCCTGGGACGGAGAAGAGACCCAGTACTTC. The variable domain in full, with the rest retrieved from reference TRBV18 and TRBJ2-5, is NAGVMQNPRHLVRRRGQEARLRCSPMKGHSHVYWYRQLPEEGLKFMVYLQKENIIDESGMPKERFSAEFPKEGPSILRIQQVVRGDSAAYFCASSLAWDGEETQYFGPGTRLLVL.

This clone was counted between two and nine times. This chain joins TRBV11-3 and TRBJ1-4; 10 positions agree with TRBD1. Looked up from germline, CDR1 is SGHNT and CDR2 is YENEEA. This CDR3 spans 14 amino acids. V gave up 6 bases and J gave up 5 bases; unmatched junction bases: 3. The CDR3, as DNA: TGTGCCAGCAGTCGACAGGGGGCGAATGAAAAACTGTTTTTT. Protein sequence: CASSRQGANEKLFF.

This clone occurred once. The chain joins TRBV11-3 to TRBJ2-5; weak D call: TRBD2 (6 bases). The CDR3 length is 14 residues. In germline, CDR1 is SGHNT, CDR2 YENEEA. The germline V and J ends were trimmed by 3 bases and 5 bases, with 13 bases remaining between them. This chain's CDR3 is CASSLTAGRETQYF. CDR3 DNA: TGTGCCAGCAGCTTGACAGCTGGGAGGGAGACCCAGTACTTC.